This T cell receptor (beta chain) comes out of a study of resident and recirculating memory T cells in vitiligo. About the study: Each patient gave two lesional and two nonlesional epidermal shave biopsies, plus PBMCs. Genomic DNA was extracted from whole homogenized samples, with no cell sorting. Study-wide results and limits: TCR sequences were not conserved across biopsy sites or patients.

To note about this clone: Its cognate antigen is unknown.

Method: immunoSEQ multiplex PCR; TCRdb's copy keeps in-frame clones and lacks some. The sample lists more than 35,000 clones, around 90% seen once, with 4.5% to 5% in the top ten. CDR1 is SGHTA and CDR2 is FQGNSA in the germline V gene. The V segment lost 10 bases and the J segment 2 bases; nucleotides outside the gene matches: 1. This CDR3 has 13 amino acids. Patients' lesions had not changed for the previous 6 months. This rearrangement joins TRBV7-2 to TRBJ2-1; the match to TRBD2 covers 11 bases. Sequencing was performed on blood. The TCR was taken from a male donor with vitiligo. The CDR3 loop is CAISGGAYNEQFF. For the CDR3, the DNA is TGTGCCATTAGCGGGGGGGCCTACAATGAGCAGTTCTTC.